This passage covers 8 T cell receptor beta chains from one sample sequenced in a study of cytomegalovirus exposure and HLA in healthy donors. Here immunoSEQ multiplex PCR was the method, and the copy in TCRdb shows in-frame clones only, minus some. The sample has about 130,000 clones, approximately 80% seen once. The sequencing sample was made of PBMCs. The receptor source for this set is a young man in good health and CMV-seropositive.

The J gene is TRBJ2-1, the V gene TRBV18; 8 bases are a match to TRBD1. With V trimmed by 3 bases and J by 0 bases, 4 bases remained unmatched. This CDR3 comprises 16 residues. Germline CDR1 is KGHSH and CDR2 is LQKENI. The CDR3 coding sequence is TGTGCCAGCTCACCGACAGGGGTGGGCTCCTACAATGAGCAGTTCTTC. It codes for CASSPTGVGSYNEQFF. The complete variable domain, with remaining parts taken from reference TRBV18 and TRBJ2-1, reads NAGVMQNPRHLVRRRGQEARLRCSPMKGHSHVYWYRQLPEEGLKFMVYLQKENIIDESGMPKERFSAEFPKEGPSILRIQQVVRGDSAAYFCASSPTGVGSYNEQFFGPGTRLTVL.

The chain carries TRBV18 and TRBJ1-4, with D unclear. The germline CDR1 and CDR2 sequences are KGHSH and LQKENI. The CDR3 has 14 amino acids. V dropped 2 bases and J dropped 8 bases, with 12 bases sitting between them. The CDR3 DNA reads TGTGCCAGCTCACCATCTTCGGCGGCCGAAAAACTGTTTTTT. Translation gives CASSPSSAAEKLFF.

V usage is TRBV27 and J usage is TRBJ2-6; 8 bases are a match to TRBD1. From germline, CDR1 is MNHEY and CDR2 SMNVEV (reference sequence). J was trimmed by 0 bases and V by 7 bases; bases with no gene match: 14. The CDR3 contains 19 residues. The CDR3 sequence is CASTRQGRPDYSGANVLTF. The CDR3 region has the DNA TGTGCCAGCACCCGACAGGGGCGCCCGGATTACTCTGGGGCCAACGTCCTGACTTTC.

The count of this clone is one. The chain uses TRBV7-2 and TRBJ1-2, with D unresolved. Looked up from germline, CDR1 is SGHTA and CDR2 is FQGNSA. Trimming shortened V by 4 bases and J by 1 base, and 4 bases separated the two germline ends. CDR3 size: 12 residues. The CDR3 nucleotides read TGTGCCAGCAGCTCTATTAACTATGGCTACACCTTC. It is translated as CASSSINYGYTF. The whole variable domain, filled in from reference TRBV7-2 and TRBJ1-2, reads GAGVSQSPSNKVTEKGKDVELRCDPISGHTALYWYRQSLGQGLEFLIYFQGNSAPDKSGLPSDRFSAERTGGSVSTLTIQRTQQEDSAVYLCASSSINYGYTFGSGTRLTVV.

V gene TRBV5-1 combines with J gene TRBJ2-4, with 9 bases matching TRBD2. Trimming removed 0 bases from V and 7 bases from J; junction bases left unmatched: 11. The length of the CDR3 is 17 residues. CDR1 is SGHRS, CDR2 YFSETQ, per germline. The CDR3 nucleotides are TGCGCCAGCAGCTTGGCCGTGGGGCTAGCGGGATATAACATTCAGTACTTC. Translating gives CASSLAVGLAGYNIQYF.

This chain links TRBV4-3 with TRBJ2-1; 7 positions agree with TRBD1. In germline, CDR1 is LGHNA, CDR2 YSLEER. V dropped 6 bases and J dropped 6; count of bases not matched to a gene: 8. The CDR3 spans 14 residues. The CDR3, as DNA: TGCGCCAGCAGTAAAGGGGGCTATGGCAATGAGCAGTTCTTC. This sequence encodes CASSKGGYGNEQFF.

With regard to this clone: Other DNA sequences in the same sample also yield this CDR3. The chain carries TRBV7-9 and TRBJ2-3, with 8 bases aligning to TRBD2. Germline V gene sequence: CDR1 SEHNR, CDR2 FQNEAQ (reference sequence). This CDR3 spans 15 amino acids. With 3 bases clipped from V and 0 bases from J, the junction kept 2 bases outside the gene matches. In DNA form, the CDR3 reads TGTGCCAGCAGCTTGGCGGGGGGCAGCACAGATACGCAGTATTTT. Translated: CASSLAGGSTDTQYF.

J is TRBJ2-1 and V is TRBV5-1, with TRBD1 matching over 7 bases. In germline, CDR1 is SGHRS, CDR2 YFSETQ. CDR3 length: 17 residues. V shed 2 bases and J 3 bases; nucleotides not matched to a gene: 11. The CDR3 bases are TGCGCCAGCAGCTTTACGATCGGCACAGGGGTCTACAATGAGCAGTTCTTC. It is translated as CASSFTIGTGVYNEQFF.